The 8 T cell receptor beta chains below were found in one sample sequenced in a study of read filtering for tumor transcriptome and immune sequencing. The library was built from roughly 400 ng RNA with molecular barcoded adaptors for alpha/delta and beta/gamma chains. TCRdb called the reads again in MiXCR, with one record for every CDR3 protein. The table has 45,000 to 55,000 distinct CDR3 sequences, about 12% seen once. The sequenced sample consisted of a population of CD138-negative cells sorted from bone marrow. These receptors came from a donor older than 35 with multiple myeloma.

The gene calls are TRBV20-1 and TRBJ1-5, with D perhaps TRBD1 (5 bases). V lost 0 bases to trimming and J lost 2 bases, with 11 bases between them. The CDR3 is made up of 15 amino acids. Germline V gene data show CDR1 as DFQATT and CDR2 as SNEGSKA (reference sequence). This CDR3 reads CSARDGGSGNQPQHF. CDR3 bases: TGCAGTGCTAGAGACGGGGGATCAGGCAATCAGCCCCAGCATTTT.

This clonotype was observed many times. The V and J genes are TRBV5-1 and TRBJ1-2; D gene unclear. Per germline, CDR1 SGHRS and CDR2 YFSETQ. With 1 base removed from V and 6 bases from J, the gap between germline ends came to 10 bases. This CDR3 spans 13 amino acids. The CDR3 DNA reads TGCGCCAGCAGCTTGTTCGGCGTGAATGGCTACACCTTC. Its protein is CASSLFGVNGYTF.

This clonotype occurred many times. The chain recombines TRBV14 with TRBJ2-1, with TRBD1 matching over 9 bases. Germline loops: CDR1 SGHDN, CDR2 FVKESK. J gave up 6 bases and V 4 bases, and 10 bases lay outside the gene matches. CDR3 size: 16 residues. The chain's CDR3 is CASSRQGVPWVNEQFF. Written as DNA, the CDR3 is TGTGCCAGCAGCCGACAGGGGGTCCCTTGGGTCAATGAGCAGTTCTTC.

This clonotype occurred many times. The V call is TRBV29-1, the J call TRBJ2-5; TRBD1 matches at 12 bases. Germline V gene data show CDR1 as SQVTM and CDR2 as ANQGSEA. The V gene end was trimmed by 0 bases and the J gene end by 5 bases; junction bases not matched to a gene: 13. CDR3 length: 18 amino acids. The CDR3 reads CSVEEFLGQGAGVETQYF. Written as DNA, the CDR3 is TGCAGCGTTGAAGAATTCTTGGGACAGGGGGCGGGGGTCGAGACCCAGTACTTC.

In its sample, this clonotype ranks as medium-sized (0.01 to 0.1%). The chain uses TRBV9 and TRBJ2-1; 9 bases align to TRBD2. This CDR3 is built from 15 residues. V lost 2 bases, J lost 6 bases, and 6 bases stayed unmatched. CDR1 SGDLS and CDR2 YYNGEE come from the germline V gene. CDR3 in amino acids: CASSVSGSVGNEQFF. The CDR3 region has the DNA TGTGCCAGCAGCGTTAGCGGGAGTGTGGGCAATGAGCAGTTCTTC.

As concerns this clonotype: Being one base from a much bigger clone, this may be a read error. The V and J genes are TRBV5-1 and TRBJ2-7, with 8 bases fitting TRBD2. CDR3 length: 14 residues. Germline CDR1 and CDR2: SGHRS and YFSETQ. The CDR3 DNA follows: TGCGTCAGCAGCACCGGGACTAGAGGCTACGAGCAGTACTTC. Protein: CVSSTGTRGYEQYF. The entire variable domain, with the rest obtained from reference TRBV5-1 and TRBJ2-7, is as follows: KAGVTQTPRYLIKTRGQQVTLSCSPISGHRSVSWYQQTPGQGLQFLFEYFSETQRNKGNFPGRFSGRQFSNSRSEMNVSTLELGDSALYLCVSSTGTRGYEQYFGPGTRLTVT.

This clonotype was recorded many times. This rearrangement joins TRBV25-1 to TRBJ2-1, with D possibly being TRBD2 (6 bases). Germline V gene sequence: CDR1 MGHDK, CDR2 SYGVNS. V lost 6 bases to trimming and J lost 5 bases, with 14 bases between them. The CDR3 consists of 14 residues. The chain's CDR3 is CASSRGGPNNEQFF. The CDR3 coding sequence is TGTGCCAGCAGCCGTGGAGGGCCAAACAATGAGCAGTTCTTC.

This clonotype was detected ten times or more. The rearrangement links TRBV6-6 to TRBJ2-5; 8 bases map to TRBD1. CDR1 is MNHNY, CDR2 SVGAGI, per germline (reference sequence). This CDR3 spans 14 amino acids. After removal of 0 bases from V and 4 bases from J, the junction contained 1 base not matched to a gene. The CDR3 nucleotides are TGTGCCAGCAGTTACTCGACAGGGGTAGAGACCCAGTACTTC. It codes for CASSYSTGVETQYF.